This T cell receptor beta chain was sequenced for a study of T cells in Graves' hyperthyroidism and ophthalmopathy (dated by TCRdb to 2018 to 2020). For context, the study as a whole: To identify TCR V-J signatures that set the groups apart, the researchers used a discovery cohort of more than 95 patients, made up of approximately 43 with Graves' ophthalmopathy and 55 to 65 with stable Graves' hyperthyroidism. TCR Vbeta CDR3 sequencing of 120 to 150 peripheral blood samples (approximately 44 ophthalmopathy, over 70 hyperthyroidism and around 17 progressor patients) is reported in the paper. The roughly 99 discovery patients were divided at random into training and test sets in a 7:3 ratio. Once sampling was done, hyperthyroidism patients were given methimazole at a starting dose of 30 mg daily, whereas ophthalmopathy patients were given high-dose intravenous methylprednisolone. Prospective prediction of ophthalmopathy was tested in an independent validation cohort consisting of 18 to 20 hyperthyroidism patients and some 17 patients who later progressed to ophthalmopathy. The study also compared thyroid tissue and blood T-cell repertoires from 6 or 7 Graves' hyperthyroidism patients.

From the cysteine up to the phenylalanine, the CDR3 has a length of 15 residues. Only CDR3 DNA remains: 45 bases, in frame from the first base. V loses 3 bases, J loses 8 bases, and the germline ends lie 15 bases apart. Looking up the germline V gene yields CDR1 SGDLS and CDR2 YYNGEE. Worth noting for this clonotype: The target of this receptor is not known. No per-base quality is available; no much larger clone lies one base away.

The study excluded patients with uncontrolled infections, other autoimmune diseases, pregnancy or lactation. Diagnoses relied on clinical symptoms, serum thyroxine and TRAb, thyroid ultrasound and orbital computed tomography. Total RNA was extracted using Trizol reagent, and RNA quality was assessed on an Agilent 2100 Bioanalyzer. The TCR beta CDR3 regions were amplified from RNA transcripts. The first round of RT-PCR for the TCR CDR3 was performed with the HTBI primer set and the Qiagen OneStep RT-PCR kit. Libraries were constructed in a second round of multiplex PCR, after which size selection and purification were carried out. Paired-end sequencing of the libraries was performed with 100 bp reads on an Illumina HiSeq2000. On the study's bioinformatics: SOAPnuke was used to process the raw data, with reads discarded if the reads contained adapters or uncalled bases, had a mean Phred below 15, or lacked an exact constant-primer or identifier match. COPE v1.2.5 was used to merge high-quality paired reads, and clonotypes were defined as unique nucleotide sequences. MiTCR v1.1 was used to align clonotypes to the IMGT TRBV, TRBD and TRBJ reference segments. The analysis was restricted to V-J combinations with a frequency above 0.0001, which together covered about 99% of the repertoires. The TCS score was defined as F50 (clonal expansion) divided by E x V (chaos), with BLOSUM62-based TCRdist calculated between CDR3 peptides within each V-J. Welch's t-statistics and random forest reduced some 510 V-J features to 13, which were used in a naive Bayes classifier (R e1071). The similarity between thyroid and blood repertoires was quantified using the Morisita-Horn index. TCRdb redid the processing of the public reads, applying fastp at Q25 and MiXCR, and retained in-frame beta chains. Rows are unified per CDR3 protein, each entry keeping the most common DNA and genes. It is TCRdb's table, rather than the study itself, that gives the V and J calls and clone size. This sample is represented by about 570,000 distinct CDR3 sequences; around 45% of them were singletons. About 20% of the sample belongs to the ten largest clones.

Broad study findings and their caveats: In validation, the model predicted progression to ophthalmopathy with approximately 69% sensitivity and less than 80% specificity, a median of approximately 6.5 months before onset. Most expanded thyroid clonotypes (frequency above 0.001) were also detected in blood, suggesting blood repertoires may reflect thyroid immune responses. A 13 V-J signature model separated ophthalmopathy from stable hyperthyroidism, with 87.88% sensitivity and roughly 81% specificity in cross-validation and 80%/75% in testing. No statistical method was used to fix the sample size in advance, and group allocation was not hidden from the investigators.

This sequence was found in an adult woman with Graves' disease, either hyperthyroidism or ophthalmopathy (not recorded which). The rearranged segments are TRBV9 and TRBJ1-6; 5 matching bases give a weak D call of TRBD1. Specimen: peripheral blood or thyroid tissue (not recorded which). CDR3 loop: CASSGTGTADSPLHF. The nucleotides are TGTGCCAGCAGCGGGACCGGGACGGCCGATTCACCCCTCCACTTT. The full variable domain, with segments outside the CDR3 supplied by the reference TRBV9 and TRBJ1-6 proteins, appears as DSGVTQTPKHLITATGQRVTLRCSPRSGDLSVYWYQQSLDQGLQFLIQYYNGEERAKGNILERFSAQQFPDLHSELNLSSLELGDSALYFCASSGTGTADSPLHFGNGTRLTVT.